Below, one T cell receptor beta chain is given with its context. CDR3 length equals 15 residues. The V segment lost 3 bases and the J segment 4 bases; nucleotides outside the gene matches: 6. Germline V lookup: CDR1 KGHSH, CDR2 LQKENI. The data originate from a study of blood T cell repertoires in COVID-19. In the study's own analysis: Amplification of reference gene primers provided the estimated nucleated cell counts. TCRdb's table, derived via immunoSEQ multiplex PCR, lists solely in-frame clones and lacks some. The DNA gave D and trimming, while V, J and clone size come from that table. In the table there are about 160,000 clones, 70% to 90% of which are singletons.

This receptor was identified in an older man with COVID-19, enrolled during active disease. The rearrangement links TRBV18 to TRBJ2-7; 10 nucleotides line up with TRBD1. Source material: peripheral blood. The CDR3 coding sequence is TGTGCCAGCTCACCCTTCCAGGGACAGGGGTACGAGCAGTACTTC. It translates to CASSPFQGQGYEQYF.